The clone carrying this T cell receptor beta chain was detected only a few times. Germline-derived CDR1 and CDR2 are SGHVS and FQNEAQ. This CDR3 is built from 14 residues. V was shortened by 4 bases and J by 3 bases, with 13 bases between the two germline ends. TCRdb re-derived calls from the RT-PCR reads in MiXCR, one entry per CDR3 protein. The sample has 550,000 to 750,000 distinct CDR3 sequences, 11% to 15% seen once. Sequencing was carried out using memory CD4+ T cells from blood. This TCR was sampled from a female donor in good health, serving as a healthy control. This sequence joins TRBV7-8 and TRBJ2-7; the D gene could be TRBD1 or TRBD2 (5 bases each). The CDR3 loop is CASSSKGPNYEQYF. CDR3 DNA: TGTGCCAGCAGCTCCAAGGGACCCAACTACGAGCAGTACTTC. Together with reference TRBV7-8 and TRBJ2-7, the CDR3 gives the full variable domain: GAGVSQSPRYKVAKRGQDVALRCDPISGHVSLFWYQQALGQGPEFLTYFQNEAQLDKSGLPSDRFFAERPEGSVSTLKIQRTQQEDSAVYLCASSSKGPNYEQYFGPGTRLTVT.